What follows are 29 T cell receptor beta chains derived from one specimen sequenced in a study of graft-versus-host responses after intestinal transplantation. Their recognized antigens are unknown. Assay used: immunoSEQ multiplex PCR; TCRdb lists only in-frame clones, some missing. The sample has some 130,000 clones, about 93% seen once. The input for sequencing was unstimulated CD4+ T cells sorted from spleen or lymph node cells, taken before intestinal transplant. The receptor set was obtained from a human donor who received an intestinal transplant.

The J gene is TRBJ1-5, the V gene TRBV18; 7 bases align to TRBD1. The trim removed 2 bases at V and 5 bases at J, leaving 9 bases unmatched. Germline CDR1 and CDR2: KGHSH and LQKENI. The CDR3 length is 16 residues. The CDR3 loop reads CASSPSAQGVDQPQHF. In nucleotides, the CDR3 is TGTGCCAGCTCACCATCGGCGCAGGGGGTTGATCAGCCCCAGCATTTT.

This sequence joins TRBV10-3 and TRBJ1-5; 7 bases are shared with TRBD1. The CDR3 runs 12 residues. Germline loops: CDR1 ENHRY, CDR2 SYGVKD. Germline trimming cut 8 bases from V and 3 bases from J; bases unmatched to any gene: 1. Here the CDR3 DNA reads TGTGCCATCCAGGGGGACAATCAGCCCCAGCATTTT. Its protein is CAIQGDNQPQHF.

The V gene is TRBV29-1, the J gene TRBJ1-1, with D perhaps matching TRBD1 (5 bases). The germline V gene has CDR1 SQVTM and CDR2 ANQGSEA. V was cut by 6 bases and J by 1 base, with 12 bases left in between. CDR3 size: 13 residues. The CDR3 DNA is TGCAGCGTCGCCCTGACAGAGAACACTGAAGCTTTCTTT. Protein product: CSVALTENTEAFF.

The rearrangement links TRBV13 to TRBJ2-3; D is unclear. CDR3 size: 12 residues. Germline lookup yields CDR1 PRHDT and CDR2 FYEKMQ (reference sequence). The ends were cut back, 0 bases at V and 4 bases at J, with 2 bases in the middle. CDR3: CASSLGPDTQYF. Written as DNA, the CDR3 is TGTGCCAGCAGCTTAGGTCCAGATACGCAGTATTTT.

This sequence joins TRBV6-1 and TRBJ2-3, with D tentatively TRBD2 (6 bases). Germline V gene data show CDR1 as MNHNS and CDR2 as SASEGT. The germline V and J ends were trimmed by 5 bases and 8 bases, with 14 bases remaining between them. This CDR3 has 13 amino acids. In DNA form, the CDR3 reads TGTGCCAGCAGTCTGCGGGATCCTTTTACGCAGTATTTT. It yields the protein CASSLRDPFTQYF.

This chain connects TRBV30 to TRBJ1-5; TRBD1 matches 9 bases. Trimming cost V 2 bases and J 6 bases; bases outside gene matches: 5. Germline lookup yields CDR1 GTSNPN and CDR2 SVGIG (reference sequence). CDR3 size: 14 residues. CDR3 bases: TGTGCCTGGAGTTATCGGACAGGGGTTCAGCCCCAGCATTTT. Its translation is CAWSYRTGVQPQHF.

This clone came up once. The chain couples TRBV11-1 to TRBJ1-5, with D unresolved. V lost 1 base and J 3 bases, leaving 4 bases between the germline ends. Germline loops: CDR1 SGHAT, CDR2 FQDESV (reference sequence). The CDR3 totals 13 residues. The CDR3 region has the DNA TGTGCCAGCAGCTTAGGTGCCAATCAGCCCCAGCATTTT. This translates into CASSLGANQPQHF.

Written as DNA, the CDR3 is TGCGCCAGCAGCTTGGGCGGGGACACTGAAGCTTTCTTT. Protein: CASSLGGDTEAFF. The chain couples TRBV5-1 to TRBJ1-1; D call uncertain. The germline V gene has CDR1 SGHRS and CDR2 YFSETQ. With 0 bases removed from V and 3 bases from J, the gap between germline ends came to 6 bases. The length of the CDR3 is 13 residues. Complete variable domain (other parts from reference TRBV5-1 and TRBJ1-1): KAGVTQTPRYLIKTRGQQVTLSCSPISGHRSVSWYQQTPGQGLQFLFEYFSETQRNKGNFPGRFSGRQFSNSRSEMNVSTLELGDSALYLCASSLGGDTEAFFGQGTRLTVV.

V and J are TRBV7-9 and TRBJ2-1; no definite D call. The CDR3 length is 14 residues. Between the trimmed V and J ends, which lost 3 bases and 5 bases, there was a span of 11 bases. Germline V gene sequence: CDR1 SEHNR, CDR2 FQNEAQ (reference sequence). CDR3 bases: TGTGCCAGCAGCTTCCTGGCCAATAACAATGAGCAGTTCTTC. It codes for CASSFLANNNEQFF. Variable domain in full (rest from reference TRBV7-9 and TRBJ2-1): DTGVSQNPRHKITKRGQNVTFRCDPISEHNRLYWYRQTLGQGPEFLTYFQNEAQLEKSRLLSDRFSAERPKGSFSTLEIQRTEQGDSAMYLCASSFLANNNEQFFGPGTRLTVL.

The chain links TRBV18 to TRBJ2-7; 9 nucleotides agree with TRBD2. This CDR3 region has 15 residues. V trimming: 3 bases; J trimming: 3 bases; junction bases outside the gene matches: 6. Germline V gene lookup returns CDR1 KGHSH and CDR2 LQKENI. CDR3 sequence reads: CASSPPGTSLYEQYF. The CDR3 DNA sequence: TGTGCCAGCTCACCCCCCGGGACTAGCCTCTACGAGCAGTACTTC.

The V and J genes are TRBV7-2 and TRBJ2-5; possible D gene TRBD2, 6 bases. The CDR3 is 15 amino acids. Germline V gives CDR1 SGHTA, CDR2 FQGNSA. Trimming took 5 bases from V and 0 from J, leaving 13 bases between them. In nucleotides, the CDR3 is TGTGCCAGCAGCCCCTGGGGGAGGAACCAAGAGACCCAGTACTTC. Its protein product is CASSPWGRNQETQYF.

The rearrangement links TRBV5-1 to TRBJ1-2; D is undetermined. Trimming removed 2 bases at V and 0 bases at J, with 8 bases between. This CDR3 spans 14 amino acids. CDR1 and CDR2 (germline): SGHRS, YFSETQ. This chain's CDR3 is CASSFGGTNYGYTF. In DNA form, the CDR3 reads TGCGCCAGCAGCTTTGGTGGGACTAACTATGGCTACACCTTC.

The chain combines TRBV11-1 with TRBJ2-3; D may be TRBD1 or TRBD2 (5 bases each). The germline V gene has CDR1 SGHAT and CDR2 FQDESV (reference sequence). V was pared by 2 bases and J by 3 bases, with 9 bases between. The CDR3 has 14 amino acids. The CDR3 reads CASSLSGRTDTQYF. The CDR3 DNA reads TGTGCCAGCAGCTTATCAGGGAGAACAGATACGCAGTATTTT.

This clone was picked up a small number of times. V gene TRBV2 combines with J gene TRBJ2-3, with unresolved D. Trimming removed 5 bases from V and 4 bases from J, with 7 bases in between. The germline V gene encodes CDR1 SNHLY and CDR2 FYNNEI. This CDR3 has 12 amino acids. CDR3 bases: TGTGCCAGCAGTTCCGACTCAGATACGCAGTATTTT. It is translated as CASSSDSDTQYF. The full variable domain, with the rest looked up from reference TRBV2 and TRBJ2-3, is EPEVTQTPSHQVTQMGQEVILRCVPISNHLYFYWYRQILGQKVEFLVSFYNNEISEKSEIFDDQFSVERPDGSNFTLKIRSTKLEDSAMYFCASSSDSDTQYFGPGTRLTVL.

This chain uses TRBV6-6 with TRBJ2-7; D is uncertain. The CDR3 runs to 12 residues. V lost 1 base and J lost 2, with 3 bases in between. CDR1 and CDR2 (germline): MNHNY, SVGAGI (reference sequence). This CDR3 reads CASSYFPYEQYF. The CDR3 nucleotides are TGTGCCAGCAGTTACTTCCCCTACGAGCAGTACTTC.

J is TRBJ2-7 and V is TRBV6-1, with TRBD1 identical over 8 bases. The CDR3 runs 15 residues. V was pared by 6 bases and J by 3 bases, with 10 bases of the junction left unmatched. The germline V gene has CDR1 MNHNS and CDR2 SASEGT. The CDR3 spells CASSRIIGQGYEQYF. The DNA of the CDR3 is TGTGCCAGCAGCCGTATTATTGGACAGGGCTACGAGCAGTACTTC.

The CDR3 DNA sequence: TGTGCCTACGGTGGGAGAATCCTCTACGAGCAGTACTTC. This sequence encodes CAYGGRILYEQYF. This chain connects TRBV19 to TRBJ2-7; the D gene is possibly TRBD2 (5 bases). The CDR3 spans 13 residues. Trimming removed 11 bases from V and 3 bases from J, with 17 bases in between. The V gene's germline CDR1 is LNHDA and CDR2 SQIVND (reference sequence).

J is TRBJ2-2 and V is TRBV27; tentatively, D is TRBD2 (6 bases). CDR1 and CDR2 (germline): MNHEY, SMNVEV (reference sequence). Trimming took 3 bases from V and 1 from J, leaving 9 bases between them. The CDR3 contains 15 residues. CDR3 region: CASSLLGGNTGELFF. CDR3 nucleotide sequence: TGTGCCAGCAGTTTGCTCGGGGGGAACACCGGGGAGCTGTTTTTT.

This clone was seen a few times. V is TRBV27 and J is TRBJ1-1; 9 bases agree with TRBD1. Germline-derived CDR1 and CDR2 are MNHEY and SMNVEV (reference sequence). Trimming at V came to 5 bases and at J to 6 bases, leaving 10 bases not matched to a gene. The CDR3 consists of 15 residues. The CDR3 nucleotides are TGTGCCAGCAGTGCCAATGGACAGGGGAAGGCTGAAGCTTTCTTT. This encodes CASSANGQGKAEAFF.

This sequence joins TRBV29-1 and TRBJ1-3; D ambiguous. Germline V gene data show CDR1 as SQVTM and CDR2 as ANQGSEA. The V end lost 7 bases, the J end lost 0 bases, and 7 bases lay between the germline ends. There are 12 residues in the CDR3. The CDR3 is CSARLSGNTIYF. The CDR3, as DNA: TGCAGCGCAAGGCTCTCTGGAAACACCATATATTTT.

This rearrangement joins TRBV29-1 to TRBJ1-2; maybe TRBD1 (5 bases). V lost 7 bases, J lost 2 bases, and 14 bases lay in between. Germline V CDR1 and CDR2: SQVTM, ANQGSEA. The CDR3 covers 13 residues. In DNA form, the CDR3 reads TGCAGCGCTACGGGACCAACAAACTATGGCTACACCTTC. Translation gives CSATGPTNYGYTF.

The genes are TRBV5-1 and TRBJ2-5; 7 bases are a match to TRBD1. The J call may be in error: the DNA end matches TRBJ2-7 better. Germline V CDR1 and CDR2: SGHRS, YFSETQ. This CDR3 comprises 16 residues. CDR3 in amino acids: CASSRIGQVSSYEQYF. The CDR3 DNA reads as TGCGCCAGCAGCAGGATCGGACAGGTGAGCTCCTACGAGCAGTACTTC.

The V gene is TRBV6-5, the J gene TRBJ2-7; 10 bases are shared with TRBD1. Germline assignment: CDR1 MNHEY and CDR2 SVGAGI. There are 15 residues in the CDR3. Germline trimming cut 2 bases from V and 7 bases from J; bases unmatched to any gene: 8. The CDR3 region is CASSYGGTGAWEQYF. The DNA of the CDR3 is TGTGCCAGCAGTTACGGCGGGACAGGGGCGTGGGAGCAGTACTTC.

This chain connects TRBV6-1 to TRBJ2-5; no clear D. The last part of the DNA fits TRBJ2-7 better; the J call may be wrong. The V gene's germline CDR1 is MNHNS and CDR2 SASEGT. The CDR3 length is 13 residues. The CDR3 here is CASSEAVGHEQYF. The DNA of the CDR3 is TGTGCCAGCAGTGAAGCGGTCGGGCACGAGCAGTACTTC.

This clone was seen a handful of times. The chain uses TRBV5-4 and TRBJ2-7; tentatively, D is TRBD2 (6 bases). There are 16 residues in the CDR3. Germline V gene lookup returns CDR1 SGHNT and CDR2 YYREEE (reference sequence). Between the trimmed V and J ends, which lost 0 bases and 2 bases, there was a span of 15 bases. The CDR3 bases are TGTGCCAGCAGCTTGGTCGGAGGGAACAGAGCCTACGAGCAGTACTTC. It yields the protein CASSLVGGNRAYEQYF.

The CDR3 bases are TGCAGCGTTTCGTGGAGGACTAATGAAAAACTGTTTTTT. It specifies CSVSWRTNEKLFF. This chain joins TRBV29-1 and TRBJ1-4; D call uncertain. V was clipped by 5 bases and J by 2 bases, with 9 bases between them. This CDR3 is built from 13 residues. Germline CDR1 is SQVTM and CDR2 is ANQGSEA.

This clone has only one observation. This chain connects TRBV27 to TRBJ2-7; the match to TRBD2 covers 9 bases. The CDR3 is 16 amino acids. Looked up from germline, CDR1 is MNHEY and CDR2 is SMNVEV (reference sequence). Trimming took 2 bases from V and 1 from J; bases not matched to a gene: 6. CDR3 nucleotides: TGTGCCAGCAGTTTAAAGGCGGGAGGGGGTTCCTACGAGCAGTACTTC. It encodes CASSLKAGGGSYEQYF.

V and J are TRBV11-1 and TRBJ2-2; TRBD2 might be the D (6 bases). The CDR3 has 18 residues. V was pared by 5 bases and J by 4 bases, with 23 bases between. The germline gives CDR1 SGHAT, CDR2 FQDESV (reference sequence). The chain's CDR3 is CASSPTHSWGGTTGELFF. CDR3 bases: TGTGCCAGCAGCCCCACCCATTCTTGGGGAGGTACCACCGGGGAGCTGTTTTTT.

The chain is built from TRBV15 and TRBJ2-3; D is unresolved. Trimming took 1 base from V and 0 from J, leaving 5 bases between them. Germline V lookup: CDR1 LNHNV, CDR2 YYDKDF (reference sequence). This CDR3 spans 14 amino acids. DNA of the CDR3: TGTGCCACCAGCAGAGGTTATAGCACAGATACGCAGTATTTT. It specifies CATSRGYSTDTQYF.